The 30 T cell receptor beta chains listed next were all sequenced from one sample in a study of T-cell reconstitution after alpha-beta-depleted transplantation in children (dated by TCRdb to about 2016). Library construction relied on PCR. The instrument given in TCRdb is Illumina HiSeq 2500. To normalize quantification of the TCRbeta repertoire, the TCR libraries were built with molecular barcoding that relied on unique molecular identifiers. The public sequencing data were trimmed at Q25 with fastp and processed into clonotypes with MiXCR by TCRdb, which kept only in-frame beta chains. Duplicate CDR3 protein sequences are folded into a single record with the most common DNA and genes. Within this sample are over 550,000 distinct CDR3 sequences, with 10% of them counted one time only. The ten largest make up roughly 4% of the sample. Sequencing used PBMCs from the stem cell graft donor, obtained from the stem cell graft. The receptors originated from a human donor who donated a stem cell graft to a child with acute myeloid leukemia.

This clonotype was recorded a few times. V and J are TRBV27 and TRBJ1-2; 7 nucleotides match TRBD1. With 7 bases clipped from V and 4 bases from J, the junction kept 9 bases outside the gene matches. CDR3 length equals 14 residues. Germline V gene sequence: CDR1 MNHEY, CDR2 SMNVEV (reference sequence). The CDR3 bases are TGTGCCAGCAAGAGGGACAGACTTTTCTATGGCTACACCTTC. The encoded protein is CASKRDRLFYGYTF.

The sample holds a few counts of this clonotype. The chain recombines TRBV10-3 with TRBJ2-4, with D perhaps TRBD2 (6 bases). Looked up from germline, CDR1 is ENHRY and CDR2 is SYGVKD. The CDR3 is 15 amino acids. Trimming pared 8 bases from V and 0 bases from J, leaving 14 bases between. The CDR3 is CAIATGGLAKNIQYF. The CDR3 bases are TGTGCCATCGCGACCGGGGGATTAGCCAAAAACATTCAGTACTTC.

This clonotype was detected a few times. The chain combines TRBV20-1 with TRBJ2-1; D uncertain. V was trimmed by 0 bases and J by 0 bases, leaving 15 bases between them. From germline, CDR1 is DFQATT and CDR2 SNEGSKA (reference sequence). This CDR3 spans 17 amino acids. CDR3 sequence: CSARDPARQVSYNEQFF. In nucleotides, the CDR3 is TGCAGTGCTAGAGATCCGGCGCGGCAGGTCTCCTACAATGAGCAGTTCTTC.

In the case of this clonotype: An end of the junction differs from the germline gene, which may be a read error. The chain is built from TRBV20-1 and TRBJ2-3; TRBD2 matches 8 bases. Germline lookup yields CDR1 DFQATT and CDR2 SNEGSKA (reference sequence). The CDR3 is made up of 16 amino acids. The CDR3 bases are TGCTGTGCTAGAGATCAACGGGGGACTAGTCTATATACGCAGTATTTT. Its translation: CCARDQRGTSLYTQYF.

This clonotype has just a few counts. This chain uses TRBV4-2 with TRBJ2-7; TRBD2 agrees at 8 bases. Trimming removed 4 bases from V and 2 bases from J; junction bases left unmatched: 7. Per germline, CDR1 LGHNA and CDR2 YNFKEQ. CDR3 length: 15 residues. CDR3 region: CASSLNPGGTYEQYF. The CDR3 DNA is TGTGCCAGCAGCCTGAACCCGGGAGGGACCTACGAGCAGTACTTC.

The gene calls are TRBV20-1 and TRBJ2-5; D remains unclear. Between the trimmed V and J ends, which lost 3 bases and 7 bases, there was a span of 12 bases. The CDR3 extends over 12 amino acids. The germline V gene encodes CDR1 DFQATT and CDR2 SNEGSKA (reference sequence). CDR3 in amino acids: CSASMDSGTQYF. CDR3 nucleotide sequence: TGCAGTGCTAGTATGGATTCGGGGACCCAGTACTTC.

This clonotype occurred many times. This sequence joins TRBV6-2 or TRBV6-3 and TRBJ1-5, with 8 bases fitting TRBD1. The junction had 10 bases not matched to a gene; V was cut back by 6 bases and J by 9 bases. This CDR3 is built from 14 residues. Germline lookup yields CDR1 MNHEY and CDR2 SVGEGT. CDR3 in DNA: TGTGCCAGCAGCTTAGGACAGGGCCTTTGGCCCCAGCATTTT. Translated, it gives CASSLGQGLWPQHF.

The chain employs TRBV5-1 and TRBJ2-4; 8 positions match TRBD1. Germline V lookup: CDR1 SGHRS, CDR2 YFSETQ. The CDR3 length is 13 residues. Germline trimming cut 4 bases from V and 7 bases from J; bases unmatched to any gene: 4. The CDR3 DNA reads TGCGCCAGCAGCCAGGGGGCGATGAACATTCAGTACTTC. The encoded protein is CASSQGAMNIQYF. Full variable domain (remainder filled in from reference TRBV5-1 and TRBJ2-4): KAGVTQTPRYLIKTRGQQVTLSCSPISGHRSVSWYQQTPGQGLQFLFEYFSETQRNKGNFPGRFSGRQFSNSRSEMNVSTLELGDSALYLCASSQGAMNIQYFGAGTRLSVL.

There are a few counts of this clonotype. The rearrangement joins TRBV29-1 to TRBJ2-5, with 8 bases fitting TRBD1. The trim removed 2 bases at V and 2 bases at J, leaving 7 bases unmatched. CDR3 length: 15 residues. The germline V gene has CDR1 SQVTM and CDR2 ANQGSEA. The CDR3 nucleotides are TGCAGCGTTGAAAAACGTAGGACAGGGCAAGAGACCCAGTACTTC. Its protein is CSVEKRRTGQETQYF.

V and J are TRBV10-3 and TRBJ1-1; 7 bases are shared with TRBD1. Germline V lookup: CDR1 ENHRY, CDR2 SYGVKD. Trimming removed 7 bases from V and 2 bases from J; junction bases left unmatched: 10. This CDR3 region has 15 residues. In DNA form, the CDR3 reads TGTGCCATCAAGGGGGTGACAGGGACAAACACTGAAGCTTTCTTT. Its protein product is CAIKGVTGTNTEAFF.

This clonotype appeared a few times. The J gene is TRBJ2-7, the V gene TRBV29-1; D possibly corresponds to TRBD1 (6 bases). Between the trimmed V and J ends, which lost 6 bases and 1 base, there was a span of 13 bases. This CDR3 is 13 amino acids long. CDR1 SQVTM and CDR2 ANQGSEA come from the germline V gene. CDR3 in DNA: TGCAGCGTCGTCCCGACAGGTTCCTACGAGCAGTACTTC. Its protein product is CSVVPTGSYEQYF.

This clonotype was counted ten times or more. The chain recombines TRBV20-1 with TRBJ1-4; 10 nucleotides align to TRBD1. The CDR3 extends over 16 amino acids. With 3 bases clipped from V and 5 bases from J, the junction kept 9 bases outside the gene matches. The germline gives CDR1 DFQATT, CDR2 SNEGSKA (reference sequence). This CDR3 reads CSARRTGGRLNEKLFF. Here the CDR3 DNA reads TGCAGTGCTAGGAGGACAGGGGGGCGATTGAATGAAAAACTGTTTTTT.

This chain links TRBV20-1 with TRBJ1-3, with TRBD1 identical over 8 bases. Germline trimming cut 5 bases from V and 5 bases from J; bases unmatched to any gene: 5. The germline V gene has CDR1 DFQATT and CDR2 SNEGSKA (reference sequence). This CDR3 is built from 13 residues. Here the CDR3 reads CSAGRTGRNTIYF. CDR3 coding DNA: TGCAGTGCTGGCCGGACAGGGAGAAACACCATATATTTT.

The rearrangement uses TRBV5-1 and TRBJ2-7; D is unresolved. Trimming shortened V by 4 bases and J by 6 bases, and 20 bases separated the two germline ends. The CDR3 spans 15 residues. Germline V lookup: CDR1 SGHRS, CDR2 YFSETQ. The DNA of the CDR3 is TGCGCCAGCAGCGTCGGGCCCCAAGGCCTAGGCGAGCAGTACTTC. It codes for CASSVGPQGLGEQYF.

This clonotype was seen more than once but under ten times. The chain carries TRBV2 and TRBJ2-7; D is perhaps TRBD2 (5 bases). The germline V gene encodes CDR1 SNHLY and CDR2 FYNNEI. Trimming cost V 5 bases and J 5 bases, with 10 bases left between them. This CDR3 is 12 amino acids long. The CDR3 DNA reads as TGTGCCAGCAGTTTGAGGGCCCACGAGCAGTACTTC. Protein sequence: CASSLRAHEQYF.

The chain is built from TRBV7-9 and TRBJ1-2, with TRBD1 matching over 8 bases. Unmatched junction bases numbered 8, after V lost 5 bases and J lost 3 bases. Germline loops: CDR1 SEHNR, CDR2 FQNEAQ (reference sequence). The CDR3 is made up of 15 amino acids. As DNA, the CDR3 is TGTGCCAGCAGCACCAAACAGGGGGAAGACTATGGCTACACCTTC. Its translation: CASSTKQGEDYGYTF.

This chain uses TRBV30 with TRBJ1-1; tentatively, D is TRBD1 (6 bases). CDR3 size: 15 residues. Germline CDR1 is GTSNPN and CDR2 is SVGIG (reference sequence). The germline V and J ends were trimmed by 8 bases and 4 bases, with 23 bases remaining between them. The CDR3 region has the DNA TGTGCCCTACAGGGATTATTCTCGATAGCCACTGAAGCTTTCTTT. This translates into CALQGLFSIATEAFF.

V is TRBV3-1 and J is TRBJ1-6; tentatively, D is TRBD1 (6 bases). CDR3 size: 13 residues. Trimming shortened V by 1 base and J by 8 bases, and 6 bases separated the two germline ends. Germline V CDR1 and CDR2: LGHDT, YNNKEL (reference sequence). The CDR3 protein is CASSQGTDSPLHF. The CDR3 coding sequence is TGTGCCAGCAGCCAAGGGACAGATTCACCCCTCCACTTT.

The chain recombines TRBV30 with TRBJ1-1, with D perhaps matching TRBD1 (6 bases). CDR3 length: 12 residues. Germline CDR1 and CDR2: GTSNPN and SVGIG (reference sequence). Trimming took off 5 bases at V and 5 bases at J, with 12 bases between the two ends. The CDR3 reads CAWGGGRTEAFF. Here the CDR3 DNA reads TGTGCCTGGGGCGGGGGCAGGACTGAAGCTTTCTTT.

This clonotype has ten or more counts. The V and J genes are TRBV29-1 and TRBJ2-3; tentatively, D is TRBD1 (6 bases). Germline CDR1 SQVTM, CDR2 ANQGSEA. Trimming pared 6 bases from V and 5 bases from J, leaving 15 bases between. CDR3 length: 13 residues. The CDR3 reads CSVGARYRDTQYF. CDR3 DNA sequence: TGCAGCGTGGGGGCCAGGTATAGAGATACGCAGTATTTT.

This clonotype was observed a few times. The chain employs TRBV4-3 and TRBJ1-6; no clear D. V was clipped by 0 bases and J by 7 bases, with 7 bases between them. Per the germline V gene, CDR1 is LGHNA and CDR2 is YSLEER. The CDR3 is 14 residues long. CDR3 nucleotide sequence: TGCGCCAGCAGCCAAGAGTCGGAGAATTCACCCCTCCACTTT. Translating it yields CASSQESENSPLHF.

In this sample, this clonotype turned up many times. This chain links TRBV10-3 with TRBJ2-2, with TRBD2 matching 7 bases. The junction had 3 bases not matched to a gene; V was cut back by 2 bases and J by 9 bases. Germline values: CDR1 ENHRY, CDR2 SYGVKD. The CDR3 sequence is 13 residues long. CDR3 sequence reads: CAISEERDWELFF. CDR3 nucleotide sequence: TGTGCCATCAGTGAGGAGCGGGACTGGGAGCTGTTTTTT.

The chain couples TRBV24-1 to TRBJ1-2; D not resolved. The V and J ends lost 5 bases and 4 bases respectively, with 4 bases between them. This CDR3 spans 11 amino acids. CDR1 is KGHDR, CDR2 SFDVKD, per germline. The CDR3 nucleotides are TGTGCCACCAGTGGGGGCTATGGCTACACCTTC. It is translated as CATSGGYGYTF.

This clonotype has ten or more counts. This chain uses TRBV20-1 with TRBJ2-7, with D possibly matching TRBD1 (6 bases). Germline V gene lookup returns CDR1 DFQATT and CDR2 SNEGSKA (reference sequence). The CDR3 runs 14 residues. V was clipped by 6 bases and J by 4 bases, with 19 bases between them. CDR3 nucleotides: TGCAGTGCCCCTCGGGGCAGGGGAGCATACGAGCAGTACTTC. Its translation is CSAPRGRGAYEQYF.

This clonotype was observed a few times. This chain connects TRBV20-1 to TRBJ2-1; D is possibly TRBD2 (6 bases). This CDR3 contains 13 residues. V was trimmed by 6 bases and J by 7 bases, leaving 16 bases between them. Germline V gene data show CDR1 as DFQATT and CDR2 as SNEGSKA (reference sequence). CDR3 loop: CSARMAAGNEQFF. Here the CDR3 DNA reads TGCAGTGCCCGTATGGCGGCGGGGAATGAGCAGTTCTTC.

The chain uses TRBV29-1 and TRBJ2-2, with 7 positions matching TRBD1. The CDR3 runs 16 residues. The trim removed 4 bases at V and 3 bases at J, leaving 11 bases unmatched. Germline V gives CDR1 SQVTM, CDR2 ANQGSEA. The CDR3 sequence is CSVGGFGTEDTGELFF. Written as DNA, the CDR3 is TGCAGCGTTGGAGGTTTCGGGACAGAGGACACCGGGGAGCTGTTTTTT.

This chain links TRBV20-1 with TRBJ2-5, with 7 nucleotides matching TRBD2. V was clipped by 5 bases and J by 8 bases; unmatched bases: 11. The CDR3 is made up of 13 amino acids. Looked up from germline, CDR1 is DFQATT and CDR2 is SNEGSKA (reference sequence). The CDR3 DNA reads TGCAGTGCTGGGGGAAGCGGGATAGGCACCCAGTACTTC. This codes for CSAGGSGIGTQYF.

At least ten counts were recorded for this clonotype. One end of the junction fails to match germline, which may point to a read error. V and J are TRBV5-1 and TRBJ2-2; 10 bases fit TRBD2. This CDR3 region has 15 residues. Germline values: CDR1 SGHRS, CDR2 YFSETQ. CDR3: CASSLAGGNTGELFF. The DNA of the CDR3 is TGTGCCAGCAGCTTAGCGGGAGGGAACACCGGGGAGCTGTTTTTT.

Many counts were recorded for this clonotype. The rearrangement uses TRBV4-3 and TRBJ2-1; 8 nucleotides match TRBD2. V was pared by 0 bases and J by 6 bases, with 1 base of the junction left unmatched. Germline CDR1 is LGHNA and CDR2 is YSLEER. This CDR3 contains 14 residues. The CDR3, as DNA: TGCGCCAGCAGCCAAGAAACTAGCGGCAATGAGCAGTTCTTC. Translated, it gives CASSQETSGNEQFF.

This clonotype was counted between two and nine times. This chain connects TRBV20-1 to TRBJ1-2; TRBD1 is a possible D gene (6 bases). CDR3 size: 13 residues. Germline assignment: CDR1 DFQATT and CDR2 SNEGSKA (reference sequence). V shed 6 bases and J shed 8 bases, with 19 bases lying between them. In DNA form, the CDR3 reads TGCAGTGCACCTATACAGGGAAGGAGCGGCTACACCTTC. Translating gives CSAPIQGRSGYTF.